These T cell receptor beta chains were read from a single sample in a study of CD8 T cells in Susac syndrome. TCRdb processed the immunoSEQ multiplex PCR reads anew with MiXCR; each CDR3 protein has one entry. Of about 89,000 distinct CDR3 sequences listed, roughly 93% are singletons. Sequenced: CD8+ T cells from PBMCs. These receptor sequences come from a human donor in good health. Both conserved end residues are part of each CDR3. A D gene is named only where the DNA matches it firmly. Some rows mark clone size as missing; the rest say once, few, many or name a class of expanded clone.

abundance: .
v_gene: TRBV27
j_gene: TRBJ1-1
d_gene: .
CDR3aa: CASSFLGATEAFF
CDR3nt: TGTGCCAGCAGTTTTCTTGGGGCCACTGAAGCTTTCTTT

abundance: once
v_gene: TRBV5-1
j_gene: TRBJ2-5
d_gene: .
CDR3aa: CASSLGVASQETQYF
CDR3nt: TGCGCCAGCAGCTTGGGGGTAGCTTCTCAAGAGACCCAGTACTTC

abundance: .
v_gene: TRBV13
j_gene: TRBJ1-4
d_gene: .
CDR3aa: CASSAINEKLFF
CDR3nt: TGTGCCAGCAGCGCTATTAATGAAAAACTGTTTTTT

abundance: .
v_gene: TRBV6-2/TRBV6-3
j_gene: TRBJ1-1
d_gene: .
CDR3aa: CASSYQGPREAFF
CDR3nt: TGTGCCAGCAGTTATCAAGGGCCTCGTGAAGCTTTCTTT

abundance: .
v_gene: TRBV29-1
j_gene: TRBJ1-2
d_gene: TRBD1
CDR3aa: CSVPGQGAYGYTF
CDR3nt: TGCAGCGTCCCGGGACAGGGGGCTTATGGCTACACCTTC

abundance: .
v_gene: TRBV6-5
j_gene: TRBJ2-2
d_gene: TRBD1
CDR3aa: CASSYDSGTGLVGGELFF
CDR3nt: TGTGCCAGCAGTTACGACTCTGGGACAGGGTTAGTCGGCGGGGAGCTGTTTTTT

abundance: .
v_gene: TRBV5-6
j_gene: TRBJ2-4
d_gene: .
CDR3aa: CASSADTGRDKNIQYF
CDR3nt: TGTGCCAGCAGCGCGGACACCGGTCGTGACAAAAACATTCAGTACTTC

abundance: .
v_gene: TRBV12-3/TRBV12-4
j_gene: TRBJ1-4
d_gene: .
CDR3aa: CASSMTGDEKLFF
CDR3nt: TGTGCCAGCAGTATGACGGGAGATGAAAAACTGTTTTTT

abundance: .
v_gene: TRBV2
j_gene: TRBJ2-1
d_gene: .
CDR3aa: CADHPPEVAYNEQFF
CDR3nt: TGTGCCGACCACCCCCCGGAAGTGGCTTACAATGAGCAGTTCTTC

abundance: .
v_gene: TRBV7-2
j_gene: TRBJ2-3
d_gene: .
CDR3aa: CASGAGSTDTQYF
CDR3nt: TGTGCCAGTGGGGCTGGTAGCACAGATACGCAGTATTTT

abundance: .
v_gene: TRBV25-1
j_gene: TRBJ1-3
d_gene: .
CDR3aa: CASSERGSGNTIYF
CDR3nt: TGTGCCAGCAGTGAACGGGGGTCTGGAAACACCATATATTTT

abundance: .
v_gene: TRBV27
j_gene: TRBJ1-2
d_gene: .
CDR3aa: CASSYAVNYGYTF
CDR3nt: TGTGCCAGCAGTTATGCTGTGAACTATGGCTACACCTTC

abundance: .
v_gene: TRBV2
j_gene: TRBJ1-2
d_gene: TRBD1
CDR3aa: CASSEGGQGANYGYTF
CDR3nt: TGTGCCAGCAGTGAAGGGGGACAGGGGGCTAACTATGGCTACACCTTC

abundance: .
v_gene: TRBV29-1
j_gene: TRBJ1-1
d_gene: .
CDR3aa: CSVEGLRPEAFF
CDR3nt: TGCAGCGTTGAGGGCCTACGCCCTGAAGCTTTCTTT

abundance: .
v_gene: TRBV14
j_gene: TRBJ1-2
d_gene: .
CDR3aa: CASSQVGGYGYTF
CDR3nt: TGTGCCAGCAGCCAGGTGGGCGGCTATGGCTACACCTTC

abundance: .
v_gene: TRBV6-1
j_gene: TRBJ2-5
d_gene: .
CDR3aa: CACLASGGWETQYF
CDR3nt: TGTGCCTGCCTCGCCAGCGGCGGTTGGGAGACCCAGTACTTC

abundance: .
v_gene: TRBV30
j_gene: TRBJ2-1
d_gene: TRBD2
CDR3aa: CAWSPGTSGYNEQFF
CDR3nt: TGTGCCTGGAGTCCTGGGACTAGCGGTTACAATGAGCAGTTCTTC

abundance: .
v_gene: TRBV24-1
j_gene: TRBJ1-2
d_gene: TRBD1
CDR3aa: CATSDPDRGVYGYTF
CDR3nt: TGTGCCACCAGTGATCCGGACAGGGGGGTTTACGGCTACACCTTC

abundance: .
v_gene: TRBV20-1
j_gene: TRBJ1-5
d_gene: .
CDR3aa: CSAEQGGGQPQHF
CDR3nt: TGCAGTGCTGAACAGGGAGGGGGTCAGCCCCAGCATTTT

abundance: .
v_gene: TRBV29-1
j_gene: TRBJ2-1
d_gene: .
CDR3aa: CSALGSPVGSYNEQFF
CDR3nt: TGCAGCGCCCTAGGATCCCCTGTGGGCTCCTACAATGAGCAGTTCTTC

abundance: .
v_gene: TRBV20-1
j_gene: TRBJ1-2
d_gene: .
CDR3aa: CSAPILSSNYGYTF
CDR3nt: TGCAGTGCCCCTATCCTTAGTTCTAACTATGGCTACACCTTC

abundance: .
v_gene: TRBV20-1
j_gene: TRBJ2-7
d_gene: TRBD2
CDR3aa: CSVPGGTYEQYF
CDR3nt: TGCAGTGTACCGGGGGGGACCTACGAGCAGTACTTC

abundance: .
v_gene: TRBV27
j_gene: TRBJ1-2
d_gene: TRBD1
CDR3aa: CASRTGGNYGYTF
CDR3nt: TGTGCCAGCAGAACAGGGGGTAACTATGGCTACACCTTC

abundance: .
v_gene: TRBV29-1
j_gene: TRBJ2-1
d_gene: TRBD2
CDR3aa: CSVGGPVTGGGPNEQFF
CDR3nt: TGCAGCGTTGGGGGCCCCGTCACTGGCGGGGGTCCCAATGAGCAGTTCTTC

abundance: .
v_gene: TRBV7-8
j_gene: TRBJ1-4
d_gene: .
CDR3aa: CASSDYRVGSEKLFF
CDR3nt: TGTGCCAGCAGCGATTACAGGGTCGGAAGTGAAAAACTGTTTTTT

abundance: .
v_gene: TRBV7-9
j_gene: TRBJ1-5
d_gene: .
CDR3aa: CASSSDRLPSPQHF
CDR3nt: TGTGCCAGCAGCTCCGACAGGCTTCCGTCGCCCCAGCATTTT

abundance: .
v_gene: TRBV6-5
j_gene: TRBJ2-3
d_gene: .
CDR3aa: CASSLTSPTEGGTQYF
CDR3nt: TGTGCCAGCAGTTTGACGAGCCCAACAGAGGGAGGTACGCAGTATTTT

abundance: once
v_gene: TRBV5-6
j_gene: TRBJ2-7
d_gene: .
CDR3aa: CASSFWQPTRYEQYF
CDR3nt: TGTGCCAGCAGCTTTTGGCAGCCGACGCGATACGAGCAGTACTTC

abundance: .
v_gene: TRBV6-1
j_gene: TRBJ1-1
d_gene: .
CDR3aa: CASSGAREAFF
CDR3nt: TGTGCCAGCAGTGGGGCAAGAGAAGCTTTCTTT

abundance: .
v_gene: TRBV3-1
j_gene: TRBJ2-2
d_gene: .
CDR3aa: CASSQGSLRATGELFF
CDR3nt: TGTGCCAGCAGCCAAGGCTCCCTCCGAGCCACCGGGGAGCTGTTTTTT

abundance: .
v_gene: TRBV3-1
j_gene: TRBJ1-1
d_gene: .
CDR3aa: CASSQDRRTFF
CDR3nt: TGTGCCAGCAGCCAAGACAGGAGGACTTTCTTT

abundance: .
v_gene: TRBV20-1
j_gene: TRBJ2-7
d_gene: .
CDR3aa: CSASNGESYEQYF
CDR3nt: TGCAGTGCTAGCAACGGGGAGTCCTACGAGCAGTACTTC

abundance: .
v_gene: TRBV6-5
j_gene: TRBJ2-2
d_gene: TRBD2
CDR3aa: CASSYRTSGTGELFF
CDR3nt: TGTGCCAGCAGTTACCGGACTAGCGGCACCGGGGAGCTGTTTTTT

abundance: .
v_gene: TRBV29-1
j_gene: TRBJ2-7
d_gene: TRBD1
CDR3aa: CSVLGEDRVPNEQYF
CDR3nt: TGCAGCGTTCTGGGAGAGGACAGGGTCCCCAACGAGCAGTACTTC

abundance: .
v_gene: TRBV19
j_gene: TRBJ1-2
d_gene: .
CDR3aa: CASKPRGISGYTF
CDR3nt: TGTGCCAGTAAACCACGGGGAATCAGCGGCTACACCTTC

abundance: .
v_gene: TRBV9
j_gene: TRBJ1-1
d_gene: .
CDR3aa: CASSERQYGEAFF
CDR3nt: TGTGCCAGCAGCGAAAGACAGTACGGTGAAGCTTTCTTT

abundance: .
v_gene: TRBV19
j_gene: TRBJ1-1
d_gene: .
CDR3aa: CASSTWQVTEAFF
CDR3nt: TGTGCCAGTAGTACATGGCAGGTAACTGAAGCTTTCTTT

abundance: .
v_gene: TRBV10-3
j_gene: TRBJ2-4
d_gene: TRBD1
CDR3aa: CAISRDRVENIQYF
CDR3nt: TGTGCCATCAGTAGAGACAGGGTTGAAAACATTCAGTACTTC

abundance: .
v_gene: TRBV29-1
j_gene: TRBJ1-1
d_gene: .
CDR3aa: CSVDRGGVTEAFF
CDR3nt: TGCAGCGTTGATAGAGGAGGGGTTACTGAAGCTTTCTTT

abundance: .
v_gene: TRBV19
j_gene: TRBJ1-5
d_gene: .
CDR3aa: CASSLDRFNQPQHF
CDR3nt: TGTGCCAGTAGTCTTGACAGATTCAATCAGCCCCAGCATTTT

abundance: .
v_gene: TRBV30
j_gene: TRBJ2-7
d_gene: TRBD1
CDR3aa: CAWAQGTASYEQYF
CDR3nt: TGTGCCTGGGCCCAGGGGACAGCTTCCTACGAGCAGTACTTC

abundance: .
v_gene: TRBV29-1
j_gene: TRBJ2-1
d_gene: .
CDR3aa: CSVVPEEFF
CDR3nt: TGCAGCGTTGTACCAGAGGAGTTCTTC

abundance: .
v_gene: TRBV28
j_gene: TRBJ2-1
d_gene: .
CDR3aa: CASSLDLPNEQFF
CDR3nt: TGTGCCAGCAGTTTAGACCTCCCAAATGAGCAGTTCTTC

abundance: .
v_gene: TRBV29-1
j_gene: TRBJ2-5
d_gene: .
CDR3aa: CSVVSGTAGETQYF
CDR3nt: TGCAGCGTTGTGTCAGGCACGGCGGGAGAGACCCAGTACTTC

abundance: .
v_gene: TRBV29-1
j_gene: TRBJ2-5
d_gene: .
CDR3aa: CSVERLRASETQYF
CDR3nt: TGCAGCGTTGAAAGACTCAGGGCGTCGGAGACCCAGTACTTC

abundance: .
v_gene: TRBV6-2/TRBV6-3
j_gene: TRBJ1-1
d_gene: TRBD1
CDR3aa: CASSYGNRGIEAFF
CDR3nt: TGTGCCAGCAGTTACGGGAACAGGGGGATTGAAGCTTTCTTT

abundance: .
v_gene: TRBV7-7
j_gene: TRBJ1-2
d_gene: .
CDR3aa: CASSLKQGTNYGYTF
CDR3nt: TGTGCCAGCAGCCTTAAACAGGGAACTAACTATGGCTACACCTTC

abundance: .
v_gene: TRBV2
j_gene: TRBJ2-2
d_gene: .
CDR3aa: CASSDFPNTGELFF
CDR3nt: TGTGCCAGCAGTGATTTTCCGAACACCGGGGAGCTGTTTTTT

abundance: .
v_gene: TRBV24-1
j_gene: TRBJ2-3
d_gene: .
CDR3aa: CATSDWGPTQYF
CDR3nt: TGTGCCACCAGTGATTGGGGGCCTACGCAGTATTTT

abundance: .
v_gene: TRBV20-1
j_gene: TRBJ2-1
d_gene: .
CDR3aa: CSARDRLVSSYNEQFF
CDR3nt: TGCAGTGCTAGGGATCGGCTAGTGAGCTCCTACAATGAGCAGTTCTTC

abundance: .
v_gene: TRBV13
j_gene: TRBJ2-3
d_gene: .
CDR3aa: CASSQQGRGDTQYF
CDR3nt: TGTGCCAGCAGCCAACAGGGCCGAGGGGATACGCAGTATTTT

abundance: .
v_gene: TRBV7-2
j_gene: TRBJ2-5
d_gene: .
CDR3aa: CASSLDHRQETQYF
CDR3nt: TGTGCCAGCAGCTTAGACCACAGACAAGAGACCCAGTACTTC

abundance: .
v_gene: TRBV20-1
j_gene: TRBJ1-2
d_gene: TRBD1
CDR3aa: CSARSGQFLLYGYTF
CDR3nt: TGCAGTGCTAGATCGGGACAGTTCCTACTCTATGGCTACACCTTC

abundance: .
v_gene: TRBV7-9
j_gene: TRBJ2-5
d_gene: .
CDR3aa: CASSSPGESGGETQYF
CDR3nt: TGTGCCAGCAGCTCCCCAGGGGAATCGGGCGGAGAGACCCAGTACTTC

abundance: .
v_gene: TRBV5-4
j_gene: TRBJ2-5
d_gene: TRBD2
CDR3aa: CASSESGGAKETQYF
CDR3nt: TGTGCCAGCAGCGAAAGCGGGGGGGCGAAGGAGACCCAGTACTTC

abundance: medium-sized
v_gene: TRBV7-9
j_gene: TRBJ2-7
d_gene: .
CDR3aa: CASSRRETYEQYF
CDR3nt: TGTGCCAGCAGCCGGAGGGAGACCTACGAGCAGTACTTC

abundance: .
v_gene: TRBV13
j_gene: TRBJ1-4
d_gene: .
CDR3aa: CASSLASSEKLFF
CDR3nt: TGTGCCAGCAGCTTAGCTAGCAGTGAAAAACTGTTTTTT

abundance: .
v_gene: TRBV3-1
j_gene: TRBJ1-5
d_gene: .
CDR3aa: CASAARELNQPQHF
CDR3nt: TGTGCCAGTGCGGCCCGTGAACTTAATCAGCCCCAGCATTTT

abundance: .
v_gene: TRBV2
j_gene: TRBJ2-4
d_gene: .
CDR3aa: CASNDPQGAKNIQYF
CDR3nt: TGTGCCAGCAACGACCCCCAGGGGGCCAAAAACATTCAGTACTTC

abundance: .
v_gene: TRBV5-1
j_gene: TRBJ2-3
d_gene: .
CDR3aa: CASRAGLPGDTQYF
CDR3nt: TGCGCCAGCAGGGCGGGGCTGCCCGGAGATACGCAGTATTTT